Following are 31 T cell receptor beta chains from one sample sequenced in a study of cytomegalovirus exposure and HLA in healthy donors. With 60 Vbeta and 13 Jbeta primers, the PCR was carried out. Profiling relied on immunoSEQ multiplex PCR, and the TCRdb table lists in-frame clones only, not all of them. The sample consists of roughly 200,000 clones, around 77% of them appearing once. Sequencing was done on a sample of PBMCs. The receptors here all came from a man between 60 and 70 years old in good health and CMV-seronegative.

The J gene is TRBJ1-6, the V gene TRBV5-8; 7 positions agree with TRBD1. This CDR3 contains 15 residues. V was pared by 4 bases and J by 9 bases, with 10 bases of the junction left unmatched. Germline CDR1 is SGHTS and CDR2 is YDEGEE. The chain's CDR3 is CASSPGTVGFSPLHF. The CDR3 DNA reads as TGTGCCAGCAGCCCCGGGACAGTCGGTTTTTCACCCCTCCACTTT.

The DNA for the CDR3 is TGTGCCAGCCGGTGGACAGGGACCGAGCAGTACTTC. It yields the protein CASRWTGTEQYF. The rearrangement uses TRBV2 and TRBJ2-7; TRBD1 agrees at 8 bases. CDR1 is SNHLY, CDR2 FYNNEI, per germline. The CDR3 covers 12 residues. J gave up 6 bases and V 8 bases, and 6 bases lay outside the gene matches.

CDR3 sequence (DNA): TGTGCCAGCAGTGAGGGGACATTGCTCTACGAGCAGTACTTC. It encodes CASSEGTLLYEQYF. The chain uses TRBV6-1 and TRBJ2-7, with a weak D call TRBD1 (6 bases). The CDR3 has 14 amino acids. The V end was cut by 3 bases, the J end by 3 bases, with 12 bases between. The germline gives CDR1 MNHNS, CDR2 SASEGT.

The count of this clone is one. The chain employs TRBV19 and TRBJ2-3; TRBD1 matches 9 bases. The CDR3 loop spans 19 amino acids. Germline-derived CDR1 and CDR2 are LNHDA and SQIVND (reference sequence). The V gene end was trimmed by 1 base and the J gene end by 5 bases; junction bases not matched to a gene: 16. This CDR3 is CASSIGLILRTGDQDTQYF. As DNA, the CDR3 is TGTGCCAGTAGTATAGGATTGATTCTTAGGACAGGGGATCAAGATACGCAGTATTTT.

This clone came up once. The CDR3 region is CASSQDTQGEIYEQYF. CDR3 DNA: TGCGCCAGCAGCCAAGATACGCAGGGGGAAATCTACGAGCAGTACTTC. The chain carries TRBV4-3 and TRBJ2-7; TRBD1 matches at 7 bases. The germline CDR1 and CDR2 sequences are LGHNA and YSLEER. V was clipped by 0 bases and J by 3 bases; unmatched bases: 8. The CDR3 loop spans 16 amino acids.

The chain couples TRBV19 to TRBJ2-2; D is possibly TRBD1 (6 bases). Trimming took 6 bases from V and 4 from J, leaving 12 bases between them. CDR1 and CDR2 from the germline V gene are LNHDA and SQIVND (reference sequence). The CDR3 consists of 14 residues. The CDR3, as DNA: TGTGCCAGTAGAGCTGCAGGGGTCACCGGGGAGCTGTTTTTT. This gives the protein CASRAAGVTGELFF.

The gene calls are TRBV11-2 and TRBJ2-7; 7 bases agree with TRBD2. Germline V CDR1 and CDR2: SGHAT, FQNNGV. Trimming removed 1 base from V and 2 bases from J; junction bases left unmatched: 5. The CDR3 is 15 residues long. CDR3 sequence: CASSLVSGGPYEQYF. DNA for the CDR3: TGTGCCAGCAGCTTAGTATCGGGAGGCCCCTACGAGCAGTACTTC.

Concerning this clone: Other DNA sequences from this sample encode an identical CDR3 as well. The chain has TRBV2 and TRBJ1-6; tentative D call: TRBD1 (5 bases). The germline V and J ends were trimmed by 0 bases and 10 bases, with 7 bases remaining between them. The CDR3 runs to 13 residues. Germline CDR1 reads SNHLY; CDR2 reads FYNNEI. The CDR3 sequence: CASSEARGSPLHF. The CDR3 bases are TGTGCCAGCAGTGAAGCACGGGGGTCACCCCTCCACTTT.

The chain uses TRBV7-9 and TRBJ1-1; D is ambiguous. Trimming left V 5 bases short and J 3 bases short, with 10 bases between. CDR1 SEHNR and CDR2 FQNEAQ come from the germline V gene (reference sequence). The CDR3 totals 13 residues. CDR3 sequence reads: CASSLSSHTEAFF. As DNA, the CDR3 is TGTGCCAGCAGCCTAAGTAGTCACACTGAAGCTTTCTTT.

This sequence joins TRBV14 and TRBJ2-7; D remains unclear. CDR3 length equals 15 residues. Trimming took off 1 base at V and 1 base at J, with 11 bases between the two ends. Germline V gene lookup returns CDR1 SGHDN and CDR2 FVKESK. CDR3 sequence (DNA): TGTGCCAGCAGCCAAGGCCTTGCGAGTTCCTACGAGCAGTACTTC. Amino acid sequence: CASSQGLASSYEQYF.

V gene TRBV5-1 combines with J gene TRBJ2-6; 9 bases fit TRBD1. The germline CDR1 and CDR2 sequences are SGHRS and YFSETQ. This CDR3 has 16 amino acids. V shed 4 bases, J shed 2 bases, and the junction held 4 bases outside the gene matches. The CDR3 bases are TGCGCCAGCAGCGGGGGGGACAGGGCTGGGGCCAACGTCCTGACTTTC. Its translation is CASSGGDRAGANVLTF.

The rearrangement links TRBV29-1 to TRBJ2-1; no clear D gene. Trimming removed 6 bases at V and 12 bases at J, with 18 bases between. CDR3 length: 12 amino acids. Looked up from germline, CDR1 is SQVTM and CDR2 is ANQGSEA. CDR3 nucleotides: TGCAGCGTACCTGTGGGCCTAATCAGGCAGTTCTTC. This translates into CSVPVGLIRQFF.

The table lists this clone with a count of one. Other nucleotide sequences from this sample produce the same CDR3. This sequence joins TRBV4-2 and TRBJ2-5; TRBD2 matches at 16 bases. CDR1 and CDR2 from the germline V gene are LGHNA and YNFKEQ. There are 15 residues in the CDR3. V was clipped by 3 bases and J by 5 bases; unmatched bases: 0. Here the CDR3 DNA reads TGTGCCAGCAGCCAGGGACTAGCGGGAGGGGAGACCCAGTACTTC. Translating it yields CASSQGLAGGETQYF.

CDR3 region: CASTSTAELNIQYF. CDR3 DNA: TGTGCCAGCACCTCTACGGCGGAGTTAAACATTCAGTACTTC. The chain links TRBV6-1 to TRBJ2-4, with D unresolved. Between the trimmed V and J ends, which lost 7 bases and 6 bases, there was a span of 16 bases. CDR3 length: 14 residues. In germline, CDR1 is MNHNS, CDR2 SASEGT.

This clone was seen once. This chain links TRBV6-5 with TRBJ2-3; possible D gene TRBD1, 5 bases. Between the trimmed V and J ends, which lost 7 bases and 3 bases, there was a span of 8 bases. The CDR3 is made up of 12 amino acids. Germline V gene data show CDR1 as MNHEY and CDR2 as SVGAGI. CDR3 nucleotide sequence: TGTGCCAGCATGCAGGGTACAGATACGCAGTATTTT. This sequence encodes CASMQGTDTQYF.

This clone has just a few counts. The genes are TRBV6-5 and TRBJ2-7; TRBD2 aligns across 12 bases. Germline trimming cut 6 bases from V and 3 bases from J; bases unmatched to any gene: 6. CDR1 and CDR2 from the germline V gene are MNHEY and SVGAGI. The CDR3 totals 15 residues. As DNA, the CDR3 is TGTGCCAGCAGGGCACTAGCGGGAGGTATCTACGAGCAGTACTTC. Translated, it gives CASRALAGGIYEQYF.

This rearrangement joins TRBV5-1 to TRBJ2-7; 9 bases are shared with TRBD1. V lost 4 bases to trimming and J lost 6 bases; unmatched junction nucleotides: 11. Per germline, CDR1 SGHRS and CDR2 YFSETQ. The CDR3 has 15 residues. This CDR3 is CASSIQGAPLFEQYF. CDR3 in DNA: TGCGCCAGCAGCATACAGGGGGCCCCACTCTTCGAGCAGTACTTC.

Concerning this clone: Within the sample, other DNA sequences also encode this same CDR3. The chain links TRBV29-1 to TRBJ1-1; D unclear. Germline CDR1 and CDR2: SQVTM and ANQGSEA. Deletions cut 1 base from V and 0 bases from J, with 6 bases between. The CDR3 spans 13 residues. The CDR3 DNA follows: TGCAGCGTTGAAGGGCGGCTGAACACTGAAGCTTTCTTT. Translated, it gives CSVEGRLNTEAFF. Based on the CDR3 plus reference TRBV29-1 and TRBJ1-1, the full variable domain is SAVISQKPSRDICQRGTSLTIQCQVDSQVTMMFWYRQQPGQSLTLIATANQGSEATYESGFVIDKFPISRPNLTFSTLTVSNMSPEDSSIYLCSVEGRLNTEAFFGQGTRLTVV.

The rearrangement joins TRBV19 to TRBJ2-2, with D tentatively TRBD1 (6 bases). This CDR3 is built from 14 residues. Germline CDR1 LNHDA, CDR2 SQIVND (reference sequence). V shed 2 bases and J shed 4 bases, with 8 bases lying between them. The CDR3 sequence: CASSITGSTGELFF. CDR3 nucleotide sequence: TGTGCCAGTAGTATAACAGGGAGCACCGGGGAGCTGTTTTTT.

V is TRBV5-1 and J is TRBJ2-5; TRBD1 aligns across 8 bases. The CDR3 contains 14 residues. Germline CDR1 SGHRS, CDR2 YFSETQ. The V segment lost 2 bases and the J segment 5 bases; nucleotides outside the gene matches: 5. The CDR3 bases are TGCGCCAGCAGCTTCAGGGGGCGGATGGAGACCCAGTACTTC. This sequence encodes CASSFRGRMETQYF.

The genes are TRBV5-1 and TRBJ1-4; TRBD1 matches at 10 bases. Germline loops: CDR1 SGHRS, CDR2 YFSETQ. V lost 2 bases and J lost 6; bases outside the gene matches: 7. This CDR3 spans 16 amino acids. The chain's CDR3 is CASSFSPGTGDEKLFF. The CDR3 DNA is TGCGCCAGCAGCTTTTCACCCGGGACAGGGGATGAAAAACTGTTTTTT.

The V and J genes are TRBV7-2 and TRBJ2-5; tentative D call: TRBD2 (6 bases). Germline CDR1 SGHTA, CDR2 FQGNSA. The CDR3 loop spans 13 amino acids. Trimming shortened V by 2 bases and J by 3 bases, and 7 bases separated the two germline ends. The CDR3 loop reads CASSLWGEETQYF. Here the CDR3 DNA reads TGTGCCAGCAGCTTATGGGGGGAAGAGACCCAGTACTTC. Together with reference TRBV7-2 and TRBJ2-5, the CDR3 gives the full variable domain: GAGVSQSPSNKVTEKGKDVELRCDPISGHTALYWYRQSLGQGLEFLIYFQGNSAPDKSGLPSDRFSAERTGGSVSTLTIQRTQQEDSAVYLCASSLWGEETQYFGPGTRLLVL.

The chain joins TRBV5-1 to TRBJ1-1; D call uncertain. With 0 bases removed from V and 2 bases from J, the gap between germline ends came to 8 bases. The CDR3 runs 14 residues. Germline assignment: CDR1 SGHRS and CDR2 YFSETQ. DNA of the CDR3: TGCGCCAGCAGCTTGGCCGGGAGAAACACTGAAGCTTTCTTT. This gives the protein CASSLAGRNTEAFF.

In its sample, this clone was seen a few times. V and J are TRBV2 and TRBJ2-7, with 8 bases fitting TRBD1. Trimming at V came to 6 bases and at J to 1 base, leaving 5 bases not matched to a gene. Germline CDR1 and CDR2: SNHLY and FYNNEI. The CDR3 runs to 14 residues. In DNA form, the CDR3 reads TGTGCCAGCAGCCCGGGACAGGAGTCCTACGAGCAGTACTTC. It specifies CASSPGQESYEQYF.

Turning to this clone: Distinct nucleotide sequences in the sample also encode this CDR3. V is TRBV28 and J is TRBJ2-2, with a weak D call TRBD1 (6 bases). V was pared by 6 bases and J by 0 bases, with 8 bases between. The germline V gene encodes CDR1 MDHEN and CDR2 SYDVKM. The CDR3 contains 14 residues. The CDR3 nucleotides are TGTGCCAGCAGCACAGGGCCGAACACCGGGGAGCTGTTTTTT. Protein: CASSTGPNTGELFF. Based on the CDR3 plus reference TRBV28 and TRBJ2-2, the full variable domain is DVKVTQSSRYLVKRTGEKVFLECVQDMDHENMFWYRQDPGLGLRLIYFSYDVKMKEKGDIPEGYSVSREKKERFSLILESASTNQTSMYLCASSTGPNTGELFFGEGSRLTVL.

The J gene is TRBJ2-7, the V gene TRBV27; 8 positions match TRBD1. There are 15 residues in the CDR3. CDR1 and CDR2 (germline): MNHEY, SMNVEV (reference sequence). V shed 3 bases and J 5 bases; nucleotides not matched to a gene: 9. The chain's CDR3 is CASSFSRDRPNEQYF. The CDR3 coding sequence is TGTGCCAGCAGTTTTTCCCGGGACAGGCCAAACGAGCAGTACTTC.

The chain joins TRBV5-1 to TRBJ1-3; TRBD1 aligns across 8 bases. CDR3 size: 16 residues. The germline V gene encodes CDR1 SGHRS and CDR2 YFSETQ. Trimming at V came to 1 base and at J to 3 bases, leaving 6 bases not matched to a gene. The CDR3 loop is CASSLKGRGLGNTIYF. The CDR3 DNA sequence: TGCGCCAGCAGCTTGAAGGGCAGGGGGCTTGGAAACACCATATATTTT.

This clone was observed a single time. This chain links TRBV10-1 with TRBJ2-7; no reliable D call. The V gene lost 3 bases and the J gene lost 12 bases, with 12 bases spanning the gap. CDR1 and CDR2 (germline): WNHNN, SYGVQD (reference sequence). This CDR3 is 11 amino acids long. CDR3 coding DNA: TGCGCCAGCAGTGATCGGGTCAGTACGTACTTC. Its translation is CASSDRVSTYF.

The rearrangement uses TRBV29-1 and TRBJ2-5, with 8 positions matching TRBD1. The J call may be wrong; the DNA end is better matched by TRBJ2-7. The CDR3 length is 14 residues. Germline V gives CDR1 SQVTM, CDR2 ANQGSEA. CDR3 loop: CSVEARTGYHEQYF. In DNA, the CDR3 is TGCAGCGTTGAAGCTAGGACAGGGTACCACGAGCAGTACTTC.

The J gene is TRBJ1-5, the V gene TRBV2, with TRBD1 identical over 7 bases. The length of the CDR3 is 15 residues. CDR1 is SNHLY, CDR2 FYNNEI, per germline. V gave up 8 bases and J gave up 3 bases; unmatched junction bases: 10. The CDR3, as DNA: TGTGCCAGCTGCTACAGGGGCGGCTTCAATCAGCCCCAGCATTTT. Its translation is CASCYRGGFNQPQHF. The full variable domain, completed using reference TRBV2 and TRBJ1-5, is EPEVTQTPSHQVTQMGQEVILRCVPISNHLYFYWYRQILGQKVEFLVSFYNNEISEKSEIFDDQFSVERPDGSNFTLKIRSTKLEDSAMYFCASCYRGGFNQPQHFGDGTRLSIL.

The chain joins TRBV10-3 to TRBJ2-7, with TRBD2 matching over 7 bases. Germline V lookup: CDR1 ENHRY, CDR2 SYGVKD. The CDR3 sequence is 15 residues long. The V segment lost 1 base and the J segment 5 bases; nucleotides outside the gene matches: 8. The chain's CDR3 is CAISEYRTSFHEQYF. CDR3 coding DNA: TGTGCCATCAGTGAGTATAGGACTAGTTTTCACGAGCAGTACTTC.